This paragraph reports one T cell receptor (beta chain). This receptor's antigen is unknown. The sample holds no much larger clone one base away, and base qualities are not on file. The CDR3 regions of human TCRbeta chains were analyzed by immunosequencing. Under the source paper's analysis protocol: Repertoire TCRs were matched against a reference library of SARS-CoV-2-specific TCRs generated with the MIRA antigen-specificity platform. Breadth meant the fraction of unique TCRs that were SARS-CoV-2-associated, whereas depth meant the fraction of total T cells that were SARS-CoV-2-associated. Using the MIRA data, each spike-specific TCR was assigned both to the spike region to which the TCR was reactive and to a CD4 or CD8 class. Log10-transformed breadth and depth values were compared by one-way ANOVA with Sidak's multiple comparisons tests. TCRdb re-hosts the immuneACCESS table, in-frame sequences only. Its copies lack some clones; in the studies checked, an unresolved V gene accounts for under half of them, and the cause for the rest is not known. Clone size and V and J calls were adopted from that table, with D and trimming inferred from the DNA. The sample includes over 40,000 clones, with 83% observed a single time. About 50% of the sample lies in the top ten.

The sample's time point label, decoded: baseline before first vaccination. Samples from vaccinated people were obtained from the UK trials COV001 and COV002, which included a single-blind randomized controlled phase 2/3 trial of AZD1222 (ChAdOx1 nCoV-19) in healthy adults. For TCRbeta chain sequencing, PBMC samples were collected from trial participants at day 0 and at day 28 after the second dose. Based on the germline V gene, the CDR1 and CDR2 sequences are MNHEY and SVGAGI. CDR3 length: 13 amino acids, cysteine to phenylalanine. The retained sequence is limited to the CDR3, 39 bases, with the frame set at the first base. For this chain, trimming is 6 bases at the V end and 2 bases at the J end, and the number of junction bases without a gene match is 1. This sample was included in a study of T cell responses to AZD1222 COVID-19 vaccine (dated by TCRdb to about 2021). Study-wide context: AZD1222 recipients with second doses at about 4 weeks or about 12 weeks were pooled, because spike-specific TCR depth and breadth did not differ between schedules. Trial participants were enrolled by age into 18-55, 56-69 and 70-plus year subgroups, with approximately 160, 26 and 62 TCR-sequenced participants respectively. A total of under 250 trial participants underwent TCR sequencing, of whom 200 to 220 had received two doses of AZD1222 and some 25 had received two doses of the MenACWY control vaccine. General study outcomes and caveats: A significant rise in spike-specific TCR breadth and depth was observed after two AZD1222 doses relative to day 0 and relative to MenACWY recipients. Nearly half of unique spike-specific TCRs reportedly recognized epitopes outside regions mutated in the B.1.351 and B.1.1.7 variants. Participants were mostly white British and included more females than males, and it was suggested by the authors that clonal diversity may have been underestimated. Conclusions about previously exposed vaccinees are limited because only six or seven AZD1222 recipients were SARS-CoV-2 seropositive at baseline. The 56-69-year group was small, and its depth increase did not reach significance, likely because of low power. Because no day 14 peak-response samples were available, the repertoires could be characterized only after the peak T cell response. The vaccine-associated CD4 TCRs covered the entire spike protein, and the dominant responses fell in regions 160-218 and 743-854.

The sequence was obtained from an adult in good health. This sequence uses TRBV6-5 and TRBJ2-1; 7 bases in the junction line up with TRBD1. The sample consisted of peripheral blood, taken on day 0 of AZD1222 vaccination. The DNA sequence reads TGTGCCAGCAGGGGGACAGCCTACAATGAGCAGTTCTTC. It is translated as CASRGTAYNEQFF.